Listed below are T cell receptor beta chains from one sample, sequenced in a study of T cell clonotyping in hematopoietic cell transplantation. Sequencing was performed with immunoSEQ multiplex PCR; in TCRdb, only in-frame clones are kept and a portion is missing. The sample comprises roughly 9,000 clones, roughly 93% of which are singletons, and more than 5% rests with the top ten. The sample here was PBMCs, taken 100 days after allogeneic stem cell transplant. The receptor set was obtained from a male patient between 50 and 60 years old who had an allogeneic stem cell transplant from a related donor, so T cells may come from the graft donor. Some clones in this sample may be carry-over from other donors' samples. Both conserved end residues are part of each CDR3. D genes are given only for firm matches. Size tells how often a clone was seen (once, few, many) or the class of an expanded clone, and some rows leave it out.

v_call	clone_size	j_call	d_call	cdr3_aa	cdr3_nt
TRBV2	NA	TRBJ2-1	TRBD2	CASQAGGRAGEQFF	TGTGCCAGCCAAGCCGGCGGGAGGGCGGGTGAGCAGTTCTTC
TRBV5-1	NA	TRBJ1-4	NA	CASSLDPGRVEEKLFF	TGCGCCAGCAGCTTAGACCCAGGCAGGGTGGAGGAAAAACTGTTTTTT
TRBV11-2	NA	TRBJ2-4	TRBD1	CASSLEKPWDRGNIQYF	TGTGCCAGCAGCTTAGAAAAACCTTGGGACAGGGGAAACATTCAGTACTTC
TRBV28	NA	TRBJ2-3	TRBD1	CASSHPGGAGTDTQYF	TGTGCCAGCAGTCATCCAGGGGGCGCCGGCACAGATACGCAGTATTTT
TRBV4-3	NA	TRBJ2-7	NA	CASSQATQDEQYF	TGCGCCAGCAGCCAAGCTACGCAGGACGAGCAGTACTTC
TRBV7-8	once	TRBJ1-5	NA	CASSLFQGPSQPQHF	TGTGCCAGCAGCTTATTTCAGGGGCCCTCTCAGCCCCAGCATTTT
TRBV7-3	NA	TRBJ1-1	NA	CASSAGENTEAFF	TGTGCCAGCAGCGCAGGGGAGAACACTGAAGCTTTCTTT
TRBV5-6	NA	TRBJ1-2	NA	CASSLVSAEYDGYTF	TGTGCCAGCAGCTTGGTCTCCGCAGAGTACGATGGCTACACCTTC
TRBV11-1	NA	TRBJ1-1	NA	CASSLATEAFF	TGTGCCAGCAGCTTAGCCACTGAAGCTTTCTTT
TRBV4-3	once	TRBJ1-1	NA	CASSQVWSESTEAFF	TGCGCCAGCAGCCAAGTTTGGTCGGAAAGCACTGAAGCTTTCTTT
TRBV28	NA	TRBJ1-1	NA	CASSRRDSSFANTEAFF	TGTGCCAGCAGTCGGCGGGACTCCTCCTTTGCGAACACTGAAGCTTTCTTT
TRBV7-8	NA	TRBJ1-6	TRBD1	CASSPGQETAPLHF	TGTGCCAGCAGCCCTGGACAGGAAACGGCACCCCTCCACTTT
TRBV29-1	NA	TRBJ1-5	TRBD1	CSVGTGELSNQPQHF	TGCAGCGTCGGGACAGGGGAGTTAAGCAATCAGCCCCAGCATTTT
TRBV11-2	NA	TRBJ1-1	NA	CASSRPPGTEAFF	TGTGCCAGCAGCCGCCCCCCGGGCACTGAAGCTTTCTTT
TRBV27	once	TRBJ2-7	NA	CASSLFPGDEQYF	TGTGCCAGCAGCCTGTTCCCGGGGGACGAGCAGTACTTC
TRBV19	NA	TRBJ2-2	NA	CASSISSGSAGELFF	TGTGCCAGTAGTATTAGTTCAGGGTCAGCCGGGGAGCTGTTTTTT
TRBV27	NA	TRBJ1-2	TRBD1	CASRQPGQGANGYTF	TGTGCCAGCAGACAACCGGGACAGGGGGCGAATGGCTACACCTTC
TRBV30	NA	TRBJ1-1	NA	CAWSVLPRMNTEAFF	TGTGCCTGGAGTGTACTCCCGAGAATGAACACTGAAGCTTTCTTT
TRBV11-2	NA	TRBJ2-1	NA	CASSSWQGDGRNNNEQFF	TGTGCCAGCAGCTCTTGGCAAGGTGACGGGAGAAACAACAATGAGCAGTTCTTC
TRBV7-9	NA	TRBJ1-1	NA	CASSLTVNTEAFF	TGTGCCAGCAGCCTTACAGTTAACACTGAAGCTTTCTTT
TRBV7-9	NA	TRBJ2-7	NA	CASSLGGRSSGEQYF	TGTGCCAGCAGCTTAGGAGGCAGATCCTCGGGGGAGCAGTACTTC
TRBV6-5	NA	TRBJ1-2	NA	CASSPDRTNYGYTF	TGTGCCAGCAGTCCTGACAGAACTAACTATGGCTACACCTTC
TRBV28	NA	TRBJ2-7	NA	CASSSLAPYEQYF	TGTGCCAGCAGCTCACTAGCTCCCTACGAGCAGTACTTC
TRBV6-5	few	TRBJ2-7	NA	CASTSDSAGSYEQYF	TGTGCCAGCACCTCGGACAGCGCGGGTTCCTACGAGCAGTACTTC
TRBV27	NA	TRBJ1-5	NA	CASSLRGSVGWNQPQHF	TGTGCCAGCAGTTTGAGGGGGTCCGTCGGTTGGAATCAGCCCCAGCATTTT
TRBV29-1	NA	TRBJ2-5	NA	CSVERQGGETQYF	TGCAGCGTTGAAAGGCAGGGGGGGGAGACCCAGTACTTC
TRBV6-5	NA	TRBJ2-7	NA	CASSSPRDEQYF	TGTGCCAGCAGTTCCCCACGGGACGAGCAGTACTTC
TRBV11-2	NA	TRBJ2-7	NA	CASSSLSYEQYF	TGTGCCAGCAGCAGCTTGTCCTACGAGCAGTACTTC
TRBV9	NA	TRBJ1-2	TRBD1	CASSPHSGQAGYGYTF	TGTGCCAGCAGCCCCCACTCAGGACAGGCTGGGTATGGCTACACCTTC
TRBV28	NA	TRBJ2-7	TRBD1	CASSRRSGTGDPYEQYF	TGTGCCAGCAGTCGCCGATCCGGGACAGGGGATCCCTACGAGCAGTACTTC
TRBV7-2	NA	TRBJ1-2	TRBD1	CASSRQGADGYTF	TGTGCCAGCAGTAGACAGGGGGCGGATGGCTACACCTTC
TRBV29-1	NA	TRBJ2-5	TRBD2	CSVDGGSSGLGVGTQYF	TGCAGCGTTGATGGGGGGTCTAGCGGCCTTGGGGTTGGGACCCAGTACTTC
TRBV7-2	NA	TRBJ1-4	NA	CASSSRSGQNEKLFF	TGTGCCAGCAGCTCCAGGTCGGGCCAGAATGAAAAACTGTTTTTT
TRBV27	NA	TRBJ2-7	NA	CASGQIRTKSSYEQYF	TGTGCCAGCGGTCAGATCCGGACTAAAAGCTCCTACGAGCAGTACTTC
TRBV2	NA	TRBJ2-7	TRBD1	CAGFGTGGYEQYF	TGTGCCGGTTTCGGGACAGGGGGCTACGAGCAGTACTTC
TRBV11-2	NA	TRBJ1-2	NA	CASRDPGEGHYGYTF	TGTGCCAGCAGGGATCCCGGGGAGGGACACTATGGCTACACCTTC
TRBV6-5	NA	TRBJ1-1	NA	CASSQRTENTEAFF	TGTGCCAGCAGCCAGAGGACGGAGAACACTGAAGCTTTCTTT
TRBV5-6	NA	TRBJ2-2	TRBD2	CASSSILAGGQKTGELFF	TGTGCCAGCAGCTCCATACTAGCGGGAGGGCAGAAAACCGGGGAGCTGTTTTTT
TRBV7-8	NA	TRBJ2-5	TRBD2	CASSPRTSGGGETQYF	TGTGCCAGCAGCCCCCGGACTAGCGGGGGGGGAGAGACCCAGTACTTC
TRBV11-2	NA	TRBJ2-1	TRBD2	CASRPTSGGQLHSYNEQFF	TGTGCCAGCAGACCGACTAGCGGGGGGCAACTCCACTCCTACAATGAGCAGTTCTTC
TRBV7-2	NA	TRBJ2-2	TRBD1	CASSPGTGAFSGELFF	TGTGCCAGCAGCCCCGGGACAGGGGCGTTTTCCGGGGAGCTGTTTTTT
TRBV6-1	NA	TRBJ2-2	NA	CASSEQGWVGGELFF	TGTGCCAGCAGTGAACAGGGGTGGGTAGGCGGGGAGCTGTTTTTT
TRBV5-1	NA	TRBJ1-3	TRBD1	CASSRDRETGNTIYF	TGCGCCAGCAGCCGTGACAGGGAAACTGGAAACACCATATATTTT
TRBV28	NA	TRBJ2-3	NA	CASSFSGDTQYF	TGTGCCAGCAGTTTCTCCGGAGATACGCAGTATTTT
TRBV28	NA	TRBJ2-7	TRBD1	CASSLDRAPFYEQYF	TGTGCCAGCAGTTTAGACAGGGCTCCCTTCTACGAGCAGTACTTC
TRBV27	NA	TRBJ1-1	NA	CASSQLGHENTEAFF	TGTGCCAGCAGTCAACTGGGACATGAGAACACTGAAGCTTTCTTT
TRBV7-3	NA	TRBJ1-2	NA	CASSLSPDTNYGYTF	TGTGCCAGCAGCTTAAGCCCGGACACTAACTATGGCTACACCTTC
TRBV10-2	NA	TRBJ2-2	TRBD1	CASRAGTGGGEELFF	TGCGCCAGCAGGGCCGGGACAGGGGGCGGTGAGGAGCTGTTTTTT